This T cell receptor (beta chain) derives from a study of T cell responses to AZD1222 COVID-19 vaccine (TCRdb year 2021). About the investigation overall: TCR sequencing was performed for over 230 trial participants, of whom about 200 were given two doses of AZD1222 and 26 were given two doses of MenACWY control vaccine. Trial participants were enrolled by age into 18-55, 56-69 and 70-plus year subgroups, with roughly 160, 29 and 62 TCR-sequenced participants respectively. Overall study results and their limits: Participants were mostly white British and included more females than males, and it was suggested by the authors that clonal diversity may have been underestimated. The whole spike protein was spanned by vaccine-associated CD4 TCRs, and dominant responses were seen in regions 160-218 and 743-854. Conclusions about previously exposed vaccinees were limited because only six or seven AZD1222 recipients were SARS-CoV-2 seropositive at baseline. Because no samples from the day 14 peak response were available, repertoires could be characterized only after the peak T cell response. Reportedly, close to half of the unique spike-specific TCRs recognized epitopes lying outside the regions that are mutated in the B.1.351 and B.1.1.7 variants. In the small 56-69-year group, the increase in depth fell short of significance, most likely because of low power. After two AZD1222 doses, both the breadth and the depth of spike-specific TCRs were significantly higher than at day 0 and than in MenACWY recipients.

V was cut back by 0 bases and J by 4 bases, leaving a gap of 9 bases between them. CDR1 and CDR2, looked up from the germline V gene, are WSHSY and SAAADI. There are 14 amino acids in the CDR3, from cysteine to phenylalanine inclusive. Left in the record is the CDR3 DNA by itself, 42 bases read in frame from the first base. The CDR3 regions of human TCRbeta chains were analyzed by immunosequencing. Concerning the study's data processing: TCRs in the repertoires were matched against a reference library of SARS-CoV-2-specific TCRs that had been generated with the MIRA antigen-specificity platform. Breadth was defined as the fraction of unique TCRs that were SARS-CoV-2-associated, and depth was defined as the fraction of total T cells that were SARS-CoV-2-associated. Using the MIRA data, each spike-specific TCR was assigned both to the spike region to which the TCR was reactive and to a CD4 or CD8 class. Log10-transformed breadth and depth values were compared by one-way ANOVA with Sidak's multiple comparisons tests. The table comes from immuneACCESS by way of TCRdb, which keeps in-frame sequences with V and J called. Part of the clones is missing from these tables; in studies checked, under half for an unresolved V gene and the rest for unknown reasons. Clonal size and the V and J genes are those of that table, whereas D and trimming came from the DNA. The sample contains 170,000 or so clones, approximately 95% of them found a single time. In total, the top ten clones hold 0.8% to 1.3% of the sample.

What the time point label conveys for this sample: about 28 days (+/-7) after the second vaccine dose. What the treatment or condition label conveys for this sample: meningococcal conjugate vaccine given as trial control. The vaccinee samples were drawn from two UK trials, COV001 and COV002, one of which was a single-blind randomized controlled phase 2/3 trial testing AZD1222 (ChAdOx1 nCoV-19) in healthy adults. For TCRbeta chain sequencing, PBMC samples from trial participants were taken at day 0 and at day 28 after the second dose. A note on this clone: Its target antigen remains unknown. Per-base qualities were not stored, and no clone one base away is much larger.

The material was peripheral blood, obtained 28 days after the second dose of the MenACWY control vaccine. The chain is encoded by TRBV10-2 joined to TRBJ1-1; the D gene assignment is ambiguous. The origin of this receptor is an adult who received the MenACWY meningococcal vaccine as a control. The CDR3 corresponds to CASSESSRGTEAFF. The nucleotide sequence reads as follows: TGCGCCAGCAGTGAGTCTTCACGGGGCACTGAAGCTTTCTTT.